Listed below are T cell receptor beta chains from one sample, sequenced in a study of a mutant IDH1 vaccine in newly diagnosed glioma. This table comes from immunoSEQ multiplex PCR, and its TCRdb copy is limited to in-frame clones, with some not included. Here the sample spans around 56,000 clones, 75% to 85% being singletons. Their antigens remain unidentified. The material sequenced was PBMCs, taken from a glioma patient whose treatment included an IDH1 peptide vaccine. The receptors were gathered from a man aged 25-45 years with glioma. The CDR3 runs from the conserved cysteine through the conserved F or W. Each record gives: clone size, D gene, V gene, J gene, CDR3 DNA, CDR3 protein. The D gene is left open where the match is weak. Some rows mark clone size as missing; the rest say once, few, many or name a class of expanded clone.

abundance: NA; d_gene: TRBD1; v_gene: TRBV13; j_gene: TRBJ1-1; CDR3nt: TGTGCCAGCAGCTTAGCGAATCAAGCCGGGACAGGGGATCGCGAAATGAACACTGAAGCTTTCTTT; CDR3aa: CASSLANQAGTGDREMNTEAFF
abundance: NA; d_gene: TRBD1; v_gene: TRBV5-4; j_gene: TRBJ1-2; CDR3nt: TGTGCCAGCAGCATAACGGGACAGGACTTCTATGGCTACACCTTC; CDR3aa: CASSITGQDFYGYTF
abundance: NA; d_gene: NA; v_gene: TRBV9; j_gene: TRBJ2-1; CDR3nt: TGTGCCAGCAGCGTAGGAGAAGGGCGACCCTCCTACAATGAGCAGTTCTTC; CDR3aa: CASSVGEGRPSYNEQFF
abundance: once; d_gene: NA; v_gene: TRBV29-1; j_gene: TRBJ1-6; CDR3nt: TGCAGCGCCGCCTCTTCCTATAATTCACCCCTCCACTTT; CDR3aa: CSAASSYNSPLHF
abundance: once; d_gene: NA; v_gene: TRBV7-9; j_gene: TRBJ2-7; CDR3nt: TGTGCCAGCAGCCTTAGGACGGGCGACGAGCAGTACTTC; CDR3aa: CASSLRTGDEQYF
abundance: few; d_gene: NA; v_gene: TRBV5-4; j_gene: TRBJ1-6; CDR3nt: TGTGCCAGCAGCTTGGAGCTCGACGCCCTCAGGGGTGGCTATTCACCCCTCCACTTT; CDR3aa: CASSLELDALRGGYSPLHF
abundance: NA; d_gene: TRBD1; v_gene: TRBV5-1; j_gene: TRBJ2-7; CDR3nt: TGCGCCAGCAGCTTGGCAGGGGGCTCCTACGAGCAGTACTTC; CDR3aa: CASSLAGGSYEQYF
abundance: NA; d_gene: NA; v_gene: TRBV28; j_gene: TRBJ1-2; CDR3nt: TGTGCCAGCAGTTCACCGGCGGGACAATCTCACTATGGCTACACCTTC; CDR3aa: CASSSPAGQSHYGYTF
abundance: NA; d_gene: NA; v_gene: TRBV19; j_gene: TRBJ2-2; CDR3nt: TGTGCCAGTAGTATGGGGGGGCCACGGGAGCTGTTTTTT; CDR3aa: CASSMGGPRELFF
abundance: NA; d_gene: TRBD1; v_gene: TRBV9; j_gene: TRBJ1-2; CDR3nt: TGTGCCAGCAGCTCTGGGACAGGGGCCTATGGCTACACCTTC; CDR3aa: CASSSGTGAYGYTF
abundance: NA; d_gene: TRBD1; v_gene: TRBV28; j_gene: TRBJ1-2; CDR3nt: TGTGCCAGCAGTCCAACAGGGGGCAGAAGGGGTGGCTACACCTTC; CDR3aa: CASSPTGGRRGGYTF
abundance: NA; d_gene: NA; v_gene: TRBV6-5; j_gene: TRBJ2-2; CDR3nt: TGTGCCAGCAGGGCTTCCGGGGAGCTGTTTTTT; CDR3aa: CASRASGELFF
abundance: NA; d_gene: NA; v_gene: TRBV5-1; j_gene: TRBJ1-1; CDR3nt: TGCGCCAGCAGCGGAGGGTCCACTGAAGCTTTCTTT; CDR3aa: CASSGGSTEAFF
abundance: NA; d_gene: NA; v_gene: TRBV4-2; j_gene: TRBJ1-1; CDR3nt: TGTGCCAGCAGCTTGGAAATGGGGTTGAACACTGAAGCTTTCTTT; CDR3aa: CASSLEMGLNTEAFF
abundance: NA; d_gene: NA; v_gene: TRBV7-2; j_gene: TRBJ2-7; CDR3nt: TGTGCCAGCAGCTCCACGGCGGTCCCGTCCTACGAGCAGTACTTC; CDR3aa: CASSSTAVPSYEQYF
abundance: NA; d_gene: NA; v_gene: TRBV11-2; j_gene: TRBJ1-1; CDR3nt: TGTGCCAGCAGCTTAAGCGCCGGGCTGCGGGTTTGGATGAACACTGAAGCTTTCTTT; CDR3aa: CASSLSAGLRVWMNTEAFF
abundance: NA; d_gene: NA; v_gene: TRBV6-1; j_gene: TRBJ1-6; CDR3nt: TGTGCCAGCAGTGAGAACAGGTGGCATAATTCACCCCTCCACTTT; CDR3aa: CASSENRWHNSPLHF
abundance: NA; d_gene: NA; v_gene: TRBV9; j_gene: TRBJ2-1; CDR3nt: TGTGCCAGCAGCGTAGTATCTAGCGCTGCCAATGAGCAGTTCTTC; CDR3aa: CASSVVSSAANEQFF
abundance: NA; d_gene: TRBD2; v_gene: TRBV29-1; j_gene: TRBJ2-3; CDR3nt: TGCAGCGTGGGGACTAGCGGGGCTCCCTATACGCAGTATTTT; CDR3aa: CSVGTSGAPYTQYF
abundance: once; d_gene: NA; v_gene: TRBV5-3; j_gene: TRBJ2-7; CDR3nt: TGTGCCAGAGCATGCCGTCACTCCTACGAGCAGTACTTC; CDR3aa: CARACRHSYEQYF
abundance: once; d_gene: NA; v_gene: TRBV7-9; j_gene: TRBJ2-5; CDR3nt: TGTGCCAGCAGCTTAGACCCAGCAGAAGAGACCCAGTACTTC; CDR3aa: CASSLDPAEETQYF
abundance: NA; d_gene: NA; v_gene: TRBV29-1; j_gene: TRBJ1-1; CDR3nt: TGCAGCGTTGGGCGGCCGAACACTGAAGCTTTCTTT; CDR3aa: CSVGRPNTEAFF
abundance: NA; d_gene: TRBD1; v_gene: TRBV13; j_gene: TRBJ2-1; CDR3nt: TGTGCCAGCAGCCCCAGCGAAGATCCAGGGGGCTCCTACAATGAGCAGTTCTTC; CDR3aa: CASSPSEDPGGSYNEQFF